The rows below give T cell receptor beta chains drawn from one sample of a study of molecular identifiers for immune sequencing clone quantification. TCRdb passed the PCR reads through MiXCR, listing each CDR3 protein once. The top ten hold 6.4% of the sample, which has almost 20,000 distinct CDR3 sequences, 20% to 25% seen once. Sequenced: naive CD8+ T cells from blood, with Jurkat cell RNA spiked in. Every receptor here comes from a human donor in good health. Some libraries in this study had Jurkat cell RNA spiked in. Both conserved end residues are part of each CDR3. The order of the fields is V gene, D gene, J gene, clone size, CDR3 DNA, CDR3 protein. D genes are given only for firm matches. Only some rows state a clone size, as once, few, many or a class for expanded clones.

TRBV4-3	.	TRBJ1-6	many	TGCGCCAGCAGCCAAGATAGTCAGCTAAATTCACCCCTCCACTTT	CASSQDSQLNSPLHF
TRBV10-3	.	TRBJ2-1	few	TGTGCCATCAGTGCCAGCGGGTATGAGCAGTTCTTC	CAISASGYEQFF
TRBV29-1	.	TRBJ2-7	.	TGCAGCGTAGAATCCAGGGGAATCGGGTCCTACGAGCAGTACTTC	CSVESRGIGSYEQYF
TRBV25-1	.	TRBJ1-5	many	TGTGCCAGCAGTGAAGGGATTTATAGCAATCAGCCCCAGCATTTT	CASSEGIYSNQPQHF
TRBV11-2	.	TRBJ1-1	many	TGTGCCAGCAGCACCCGACAGGATCTGCACACTGAAGCTTTCTTT	CASSTRQDLHTEAFF
TRBV11-2	.	TRBJ1-1	.	TGTGCCAGCACCGAGAACACTGAAGCTTTCTTT	CASTENTEAFF
TRBV28	TRBD2	TRBJ2-1	few	TGTGCCAGCAGTTGGACTAGCGGGAGGGAGTTCTTC	CASSWTSGREFF
TRBV12-3/TRBV12-4	.	TRBJ2-3	once	TGTGCCAGCAGTGAAGACCGGGGTGCAGATACGCAGTATTTT	CASSEDRGADTQYF
TRBV10-3	.	TRBJ2-1	.	TGTGCCATCTCAGTGTACAATGAGCAGTTCTTC	CAISVYNEQFF
TRBV2	.	TRBJ2-7	many	TGTGCCAGCCAGAACTACAACTCCTACGAGCAGTACTTC	CASQNYNSYEQYF
TRBV6-5	TRBD2	TRBJ2-1	.	TGTGCCAGCAGTTACGGGACTAGCTTATACAATGAGCAGTTCTTC	CASSYGTSLYNEQFF
TRBV20-1	.	TRBJ2-7	.	TGCAGTGCTAGATCCTCACGGATCGAGGGGCACGAGCAGTACTTC	CSARSSRIEGHEQYF
TRBV7-8	TRBD1	TRBJ2-1	few	TGTGCCAGCAGCAACCGGGACAGGGTTGGCAATGAGCAGTTCTTC	CASSNRDRVGNEQFF
TRBV5-6	.	TRBJ2-7	many	TGTGCCAGCAGCGCCGGTGTGCCCATCGAGCAGTACTTC	CASSAGVPIEQYF
TRBV9	.	TRBJ2-1	few	TGTGCCAGCAGCGTAGCGGGACTCCCACCAGAGGAGCAGTTCTTC	CASSVAGLPPEEQFF
TRBV20-1	.	TRBJ2-2	many	TGCAGTGCTAGAAGGACACCTGACTGGGAGCTGTTTTTT	CSARRTPDWELFF
TRBV5-6	.	TRBJ1-5	few	TGTGCCAGCAGCTTCGGCAGGGGCGGTCAGCCCCAGCATTTT	CASSFGRGGQPQHF
TRBV7-9	.	TRBJ1-2	many	TGTGCCAGCAGCCCGACAGGAAGATCCTATGGCTACACCTTC	CASSPTGRSYGYTF
TRBV10-3	.	TRBJ2-1	many	TGTGCCATCACCGAATCCGGGACTTCAAAAAATGAGCAGTTCTTC	CAITESGTSKNEQFF
TRBV7-9	.	TRBJ1-5	medium-sized	TGTGCCACCCAGGGGTCCAGCAATCAGCCCCAGCATTTT	CATQGSSNQPQHF
TRBV28	TRBD2	TRBJ2-7	.	TGTGCCAGCAGTTTACCAGCGGGAGGTCTTTCCTACGAGCAGTACTTC	CASSLPAGGLSYEQYF
TRBV6-5	TRBD2	TRBJ2-7	many	TGTGCCAGCCAAGCACTAGCGGGAGGAACCTACGAGCAGTACTTC	CASQALAGGTYEQYF
TRBV25-1	TRBD1	TRBJ1-5	medium-sized	TGTGCCAGCAGTGGGGGACAGGGGGCGACCAATCAGCCCCAGCATTTT	CASSGGQGATNQPQHF
TRBV7-9	.	TRBJ2-3	.	TGTGCCAGCAGGACCTTAATGGGGACCACAGATACGCAGTATTTT	CASRTLMGTTDTQYF
TRBV7-9	.	TRBJ2-1	few	TGTGCCAGCAGCCGACGCCCGACGGATGACAATGAGCAGTTCTTC	CASSRRPTDDNEQFF
TRBV10-2	.	TRBJ1-1	medium-sized	TGCGCCAGCAGCGACCCTCGGACAGCCTTCACTGAAGCTTTCTTT	CASSDPRTAFTEAFF
TRBV6-2/TRBV6-3	.	TRBJ2-7	many	TGTGCCAGCGGGGACAACTCCTACGAGCAGTACTTC	CASGDNSYEQYF
TRBV12-3/TRBV12-4	TRBD1	TRBJ1-5	many	TGTGCCAGCACCTGGACAGGGGGGCAGCCCCAGCATTTT	CASTWTGGQPQHF
TRBV28	TRBD2	TRBJ2-1	many	TGTGCCAGCAGTTCGACGACTAGCGTGAACAATGAGCAGTTCTTC	CASSSTTSVNNEQFF
TRBV5-6	TRBD1	TRBJ2-2	many	TGTGCCAGCAGCAAAGGGACAGGGTCCTTGGCCGGGGAGCTGTTTTTT	CASSKGTGSLAGELFF
TRBV18	.	TRBJ2-7	.	TGTGCCTGCTCACCACCGGTCGATATCCATGAGCAGTACTTC	CACSPPVDIHEQYF
TRBV7-9	.	TRBJ2-5	many	TGTGCCAGCAGCTTTTTTCCAAGAGGGCAAGAGACCCAGTACTTC	CASSFFPRGQETQYF
TRBV5-6	.	TRBJ2-7	many	TGTGCCAGCAGCTTATACTCCTCCTACGAGCAGTACTTC	CASSLYSSYEQYF
TRBV7-3	.	TRBJ2-2	many	TGTGCCAGCAGCTTTACAGGGCCCGGGGAGCTGTTTTTT	CASSFTGPGELFF
TRBV5-1	TRBD1	TRBJ2-1	many	TGCGCCAGCAGCTTATTGGACAGGTACGGTGAGCAGTTCTTC	CASSLLDRYGEQFF
TRBV29-1	TRBD2	TRBJ2-1	.	TGCAGCGTAGTGGGACTAGTCAAGAATGAACAGTTCTTC	CSVVGLVKNEQFF
TRBV27	.	TRBJ2-1	many	TGTGCCAGCAGTTTAGGGGCAGGGAGCAGAGTAAGCTCCTACAATGAGCAGTTCTTC	CASSLGAGSRVSSYNEQFF
TRBV27	.	TRBJ1-2	few	TGTGCCAGCACCCCTGGGGCTGGCTATGGCTACACCTTC	CASTPGAGYGYTF
TRBV18	.	TRBJ2-3	many	TGTGCCAGCTCACCCGTAAATGCAGATACGCAGTATTTT	CASSPVNADTQYF
TRBV28	TRBD2	TRBJ2-7	many	TGTGCCAGCAGGCCCCCGGGACTAGCGGGAGCATACGAGCAGTACTTC	CASRPPGLAGAYEQYF
TRBV6-2/TRBV6-3	.	TRBJ1-5	.	TGTGCCAGCACTCTCTTCGCAGGGGTTCAGCCCCAGCATTTT	CASTLFAGVQPQHF
TRBV28	TRBD1	TRBJ2-7	few	TGTGCCAGCAGTCATTTAAGGACAGGGGTCTCCTACGAGCAGTACTTC	CASSHLRTGVSYEQYF
TRBV7-9	.	TRBJ2-1	many	TGTGCCAGCAGCTTAGGGGGAGATGAGCAGTTCTTC	CASSLGGDEQFF
TRBV10-3	TRBD1	TRBJ2-2	many	TGTGCCATCACCCGGGACAGCACCGGGGAGCTGTTTTTT	CAITRDSTGELFF
TRBV4-3	.	TRBJ2-2	medium-sized	TGCGCCAGCAGCCAGCTCGAGGGTACCGGGGAGCTGTTTTTT	CASSQLEGTGELFF
TRBV12-3/TRBV12-4	.	TRBJ2-7	many	TGTGCCAGCAGTGGGGACGGGGGCGGGCAGTACTTC	CASSGDGGGQYF
TRBV4-2	.	TRBJ2-3	few	TGTGCCAGCAGCCAAGATTTGGTGGCGGCCCGCACAGATACGCAGTATTTT	CASSQDLVAARTDTQYF
TRBV5-1	.	TRBJ2-5	many	TGCGCCAGCAGAGACCGGGAGGAGACCCAGTACTTC	CASRDREETQYF
TRBV9	.	TRBJ2-3	.	TGTGCCAGCAGCGTAAGCGGGACACCCACAGATACGCAGTATTTT	CASSVSGTPTDTQYF
TRBV2	.	TRBJ2-7	.	TGTGCCAGCAGTCCGGGACCCACCGCCTACGAGCAGTACTTC	CASSPGPTAYEQYF
TRBV28	TRBD2	TRBJ2-2	many	TGTGCCAGCACTCCCGGGACTAGCGGGAGGATGAACACCGGGGAGCTGTTTTTT	CASTPGTSGRMNTGELFF
TRBV27	TRBD2	TRBJ2-2	.	TGTGCCAGCAGAACGGGACTAGGGCGGACCGGGGAGCTGTTTTTT	CASRTGLGRTGELFF
TRBV5-1	.	TRBJ2-1	.	TGCGCCAGCGCGGATACGTCCTACAATGAGCAGTTCTTC	CASADTSYNEQFF
TRBV7-9	.	TRBJ2-1	medium-sized	TGTGCCAGCAGCCCAGCGGAGCTCTCCTACAATGAGCAGTTCTTC	CASSPAELSYNEQFF